Following are 13 T cell receptor beta chains from one sample sequenced in a study of identical twins. One entry per CDR3 protein results from TCRdb running MiXCR on the 5' RACE reads. The repertoire holds 450,000 or so distinct CDR3 sequences, with about 24% as singletons. These data were likewise used in another study, on T cells expressing NK-cell markers.

Sequencing was carried out using CD4+ T cells sorted from blood. These receptors were taken from a woman aged 18-35 years in good health.

This clonotype was observed a few times. The V call is TRBV5-1, the J call TRBJ2-7, with 14 bases that match TRBD2. CDR3 length equals 16 residues. The V gene end was trimmed by 3 bases and the J gene end by 8 bases; junction bases not matched to a gene: 10. Germline V gene sequence: CDR1 SGHRS, CDR2 YFSETQ. The DNA of the CDR3 is TGCGCCAGCAGCTCCACCTCCGGACTAGCGGGAGGTCAGCAGTACTTC. Its translation is CASSSTSGLAGGQQYF.

The V call is TRBV19, the J call TRBJ2-2; the match to TRBD1 covers 8 bases. Germline CDR1 reads LNHDA; CDR2 reads SQIVND (reference sequence). This CDR3 contains 16 residues. V lost 1 base to trimming and J lost 5 bases; unmatched junction nucleotides: 6. This CDR3 is CASSIGGQAWTGELFF. The CDR3 DNA follows: TGTGCCAGTAGTATAGGGGGACAGGCATGGACCGGGGAGCTGTTTTTT.

Only a few counts were recorded for this clonotype. This rearrangement joins TRBV20-1 to TRBJ2-1; unclear D gene. V shed 6 bases and J shed 6 bases, with 21 bases lying between them. Germline CDR1 reads DFQATT; CDR2 reads SNEGSKA (reference sequence). CDR3 size: 15 residues. CDR3 in amino acids: CSAKPLVGVGNEQFF. CDR3 coding DNA: TGCAGTGCCAAACCTCTAGTAGGAGTTGGCAATGAGCAGTTCTTC.

V usage is TRBV6-1 and J usage is TRBJ2-2; TRBD2 is a possible D gene (5 bases). Germline CDR1 and CDR2: MNHNS and SASEGT. The CDR3 contains 12 residues. Trimming removed 7 bases from V and 7 bases from J, with 10 bases in between. CDR3 nucleotides: TGTGCCAGCATCCCCGGGGTCGGGGAGCTGTTTTTT. It is translated as CASIPGVGELFF.

This chain joins TRBV20-1 and TRBJ2-2, with 7 bases fitting TRBD2. The CDR3 totals 15 residues. The V segment lost 3 bases and the J segment 3 bases; nucleotides outside the gene matches: 7. Germline assignment: CDR1 DFQATT and CDR2 SNEGSKA (reference sequence). CDR3 sequence reads: CSASPSGGDTGELFF. Here the CDR3 DNA reads TGCAGTGCTAGCCCTTCGGGAGGCGACACCGGGGAGCTGTTTTTT.

This clonotype was observed a handful of times. The gene calls are TRBV29-1 and TRBJ1-2; D remains unclear. CDR1 is SQVTM and CDR2 is ANQGSEA in the germline V gene. V was trimmed by 5 bases and J by 3 bases, leaving 10 bases between them. This CDR3 region has 12 residues. CDR3 nucleotides: TGCAGCGTTTCCCGTGAAGACTATGGCTACACCTTC. It encodes CSVSREDYGYTF.

The sample holds a few counts of this clonotype. V usage is TRBV29-1 and J usage is TRBJ1-1; weak D call: TRBD1 (5 bases). CDR3 size: 13 residues. Trimming removed 7 bases from V and 6 bases from J, with 18 bases in between. The germline gives CDR1 SQVTM, CDR2 ANQGSEA. CDR3 sequence: CSGSGGMIAEAFF. The CDR3 DNA reads as TGCAGCGGTAGCGGGGGGATGATCGCTGAAGCTTTCTTT.

This sequence joins TRBV20-1 and TRBJ1-1; D is unresolved. Per the germline V gene, CDR1 is DFQATT and CDR2 is SNEGSKA (reference sequence). The CDR3 extends over 12 amino acids. V lost 0 bases, J lost 11 bases, and 13 bases lay in between. The CDR3 nucleotides read TGCAGTGCTAGAGATGATCACGGTGGGGCTTTCTTT. Translating gives CSARDDHGGAFF.

The chain is built from TRBV7-9 and TRBJ2-7; 8 bases match TRBD1. After removal of 5 bases from V and 0 bases from J, the junction contained 3 bases not matched to a gene. In germline, CDR1 is SEHNR, CDR2 FQNEAQ (reference sequence). The CDR3 totals 14 residues. This CDR3 is CASSQGQDSYEQYF. Here the CDR3 DNA reads TGTGCCAGCAGCCAGGGACAGGACTCCTACGAGCAGTACTTC.

The chain has TRBV4-3 and TRBJ1-2; 9 nucleotides line up with TRBD1. Trimming removed 4 bases from V and 1 base from J; junction bases left unmatched: 1. The germline CDR1 and CDR2 sequences are LGHNA and YSLEER. The CDR3 has 14 amino acids. This CDR3 is CASSRDRDNYGYTF. The DNA for the CDR3 is TGCGCCAGCAGCCGGGACAGGGATAACTATGGCTACACCTTC.

This clonotype was detected a few times. This chain joins TRBV29-1 and TRBJ2-7; TRBD2 is a possible D gene (7 bases). Between the trimmed V and J ends, which lost 4 bases and 3 bases, there was a span of 10 bases. Germline V gene sequence: CDR1 SQVTM, CDR2 ANQGSEA. The length of the CDR3 is 12 residues. CDR3 DNA sequence: TGCAGCGTTGGGGAGGGGGTCTACGAGCAGTACTTC. This codes for CSVGEGVYEQYF.

This clonotype was observed a handful of times. The chain uses TRBV20-1 and TRBJ2-4; maybe TRBD2 (6 bases). Trimming pared 6 bases from V and 2 bases from J, leaving 11 bases between. The CDR3 is 13 residues long. Per the germline V gene, CDR1 is DFQATT and CDR2 is SNEGSKA (reference sequence). The CDR3 sequence: CSALGGTKNIQYF. CDR3 sequence (DNA): TGCAGTGCCCTAGGAGGGACCAAAAACATTCAGTACTTC.

This clonotype was counted many times. The chain couples TRBV20-1 to TRBJ1-2, with a possible D match to TRBD1 (5 bases). Trimming took off 5 bases at V and 2 bases at J, with 12 bases between the two ends. The length of the CDR3 is 13 residues. Germline V lookup: CDR1 DFQATT, CDR2 SNEGSKA (reference sequence). The CDR3 DNA reads TGCAGTGCTGGAAACAGGAGAAACTATGGCTACACCTTC. Protein sequence: CSAGNRRNYGYTF.